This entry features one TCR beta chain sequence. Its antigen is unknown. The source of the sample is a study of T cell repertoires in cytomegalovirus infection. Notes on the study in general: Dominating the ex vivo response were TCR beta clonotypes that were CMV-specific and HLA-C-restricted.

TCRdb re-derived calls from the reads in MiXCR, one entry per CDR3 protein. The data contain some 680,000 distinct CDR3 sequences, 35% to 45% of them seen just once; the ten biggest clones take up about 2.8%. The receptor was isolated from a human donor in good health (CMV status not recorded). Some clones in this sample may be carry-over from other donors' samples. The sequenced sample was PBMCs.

CDR3 residues: CASSLDGDSRSGNTIYF. As DNA, the CDR3 is TGCGCCAGCAGCTTGGACGGGGACAGCCGCTCTGGAAACACCATATATTTT. The genes are TRBV5-1 and TRBJ1-3, with 7 bases aligning to TRBD1. This CDR3 comprises 17 residues. Germline V CDR1 and CDR2: SGHRS, YFSETQ. The V segment lost 0 bases and the J segment 0 bases; nucleotides outside the gene matches: 6.